This TCR beta chain was identified during a study of cytomegalovirus exposure and HLA in healthy donors. The study's findings and limits: Among the most significant clusters, several appeared linked to common viral pathogens in a later analysis. TCR beta sequences numbering 16,951 were associated with HLA alleles at 0.05 false discovery rate in a later analysis.

CDR1 and CDR2 (germline): MDHEN, SYDVKM. V lost 7 bases and J lost 2, with 15 bases in between. This CDR3 region has 16 residues. The PCR contained 60 Vbeta and 13 Jbeta primers. TCRdb's table, derived via immunoSEQ multiplex PCR, lists solely in-frame clones and lacks some. The sample lists about 200,000 clones; 70% to 90% were seen once. As to this clone: The antigen remains unidentified.

The source is a woman aged 30 to 39 in good health and CMV-seronegative. The chain carries TRBV28 and TRBJ2-6; TRBD1 is a possible D gene (5 bases). The sample consisted of PBMCs. This CDR3 reads CASTHPPGTGANVLTF. The CDR3 bases are TGTGCCAGCACCCATCCCCCAGGGACTGGGGCCAACGTCCTGACTTTC.